These 18 T cell receptor beta chains originate from one sample sequenced in a study of T-cell memory formation after mild COVID-19. TCRdb re-derived calls from the 5' RACE reads in MiXCR, one entry per CDR3 protein. The sample gives 400,000 or so distinct CDR3 sequences, around 21% of which show up once; approximately 12% is in the top ten. What was sequenced was PBMCs or a T cell subset sorted from them (not recorded which). All receptors derive from an adult woman who had mild COVID-19 (a few samples of this study predate the infection). Cell type and time point are not known.

This clonotype occurred a few times. V and J are TRBV4-1 and TRBJ2-2; D is unclear. The V and J ends lost 0 bases and 2 bases respectively, with 16 bases between them. The length of the CDR3 is 18 residues. Per germline, CDR1 MGHRA and CDR2 YSYEKL. CDR3 coding DNA: TGCGCCAGCAGCCAAGATGAGGTCAGGAAGATTAACACCGGGGAGCTGTTTTTT. As protein: CASSQDEVRKINTGELFF.

Ten or more counts support this clonotype. The chain links TRBV5-1 to TRBJ2-1; no clear D. The CDR3 is 13 amino acids. Per germline, CDR1 SGHRS and CDR2 YFSETQ. The V end lost 4 bases, the J end lost 10 bases, and 15 bases lay between the germline ends. The CDR3 loop is CASSTRNTDEQFF. The CDR3 coding sequence is TGCGCCAGCAGCACAAGAAATACAGACGAGCAGTTCTTC.

This clonotype was counted only a few times. The CDR3 reads CATSRDLETGARAFF. For the CDR3, the DNA is TGTGCCACCAGCAGAGATCTGGAGACAGGGGCTCGGGCTTTCTTT. The chain couples TRBV15 to TRBJ1-1; 8 bases are shared with TRBD1. CDR3 length equals 15 residues. V lost 0 bases, J lost 11 bases, and 11 bases stayed unmatched. Germline CDR1 reads LNHNV; CDR2 reads YYDKDF (reference sequence). Looking up the rest from reference TRBV15 and TRBJ1-1 gives the full variable domain: DAMVIQNPRYQVTQFGKPVTLSCSQTLNHNVMYWYQQKSSQAPKLLFHYYDKDFNNEADTPDNFQSRRPNTSFCFLDIRSPGLGDTAMYLCATSRDLETGARAFFGQGTRLTVV.

This chain joins TRBV7-6 and TRBJ2-5; 7 bases align to TRBD1. CDR3 length: 16 residues. J lost 5 bases, V lost 0 bases, and 9 bases had no gene match. Germline lookup yields CDR1 SGHVS and CDR2 FNYEAQ. The CDR3 is CASSLAGTARRETQYF. The CDR3 nucleotides read TGTGCCAGCAGCTTAGCGGGGACAGCCCGTAGGGAGACCCAGTACTTC.

In DNA form, the CDR3 reads TGCGCCAGCGGTCCCCGCCCCGGGACCCGGGCCCACGAGCAGTACTTC. Translating it yields CASGPRPGTRAHEQYF. The chain joins TRBV5-1 to TRBJ2-7; D is perhaps TRBD1 or TRBD2 (5 bases each). This CDR3 has 16 amino acids. Deletions cut 7 bases from V and 5 bases from J, with 25 bases between. Germline V CDR1 and CDR2: SGHRS, YFSETQ.

This clonotype was recorded a few times. The gene calls are TRBV29-1 and TRBJ2-2; D ambiguous. The CDR3 length is 13 residues. V was trimmed by 7 bases and J by 5 bases, leaving 14 bases between them. Germline lookup yields CDR1 SQVTM and CDR2 ANQGSEA. The CDR3, as DNA: TGCAGCGGCCTCGTGGGCGGAACCGGGGAGCTGTTTTTT. Its protein product is CSGLVGGTGELFF.

This clonotype has a handful of counts. V gene TRBV4-2 combines with J gene TRBJ2-5; TRBD2 aligns across 8 bases. The CDR3 is 17 amino acids. J lost 1 base, V lost 1 base, and 8 bases had no gene match. CDR1 is LGHNA and CDR2 is YNFKEQ in the germline V gene. CDR3 coding DNA: TGTGCCAGCAGCCAAGCCGGCACGGCGGGGGGCCAAGAGACCCAGTACTTC. This translates into CASSQAGTAGGQETQYF.

The chain recombines TRBV23-1 with TRBJ2-1; D gene unclear. TRBV23-1 counts as an open reading frame of uncertain function. The V gene lost 2 bases and the J gene lost 6 bases, with 14 bases spanning the gap. The CDR3 spans 15 residues. Here the CDR3 reads CASSQPVVRANEQFF. The CDR3 DNA is TGCGCCAGCAGTCAACCCGTCGTAAGGGCCAATGAGCAGTTCTTC.

This chain uses TRBV15 with TRBJ2-1, with D unresolved. Deletions cut 1 base from V and 0 bases from J, with 13 bases between. This CDR3 is built from 17 residues. Germline assignment: CDR1 LNHNV and CDR2 YYDKDF (reference sequence). The CDR3 sequence: CATSRGHTTISYNEQFF. DNA of the CDR3: TGTGCCACCAGCAGAGGACATACGACCATCTCCTACAATGAGCAGTTCTTC.

This clonotype has a handful of counts. The chain joins TRBV29-1 to TRBJ2-2, with D perhaps TRBD1 (6 bases). The CDR3 runs 13 residues. Deletions cut 6 bases from V and 1 base from J, with 9 bases between. Per the germline V gene, CDR1 is SQVTM and CDR2 is ANQGSEA. DNA for the CDR3: TGCAGCGTCATACAGGGGAACACCGGGGAGCTGTTTTTT. Translated: CSVIQGNTGELFF.

The V and J genes are TRBV29-1 and TRBJ1-2; maybe TRBD1 (5 bases). This CDR3 is built from 16 residues. Trimming removed 1 base at V and 0 bases at J, with 15 bases between. Germline V gene data show CDR1 as SQVTM and CDR2 as ANQGSEA. The CDR3 DNA reads as TGCAGCGTTGAAGTCCTCTCCTGGGGGGCTAACTATGGCTACACCTTC. It translates to CSVEVLSWGANYGYTF.

The chain is built from TRBV6-4 and TRBJ2-3; 7 bases are a match to TRBD2. Germline V gene data show CDR1 as MRHNA and CDR2 as SNTAGT. Trimming at V came to 6 bases and at J to 5 bases, leaving 11 bases not matched to a gene. This CDR3 region has 15 residues. The DNA for the CDR3 is TGTGCCAGCAGCCTTAGCGGCGGGAGTGGAGATACGCAGTATTTT. Translated: CASSLSGGSGDTQYF.

This clonotype has a handful of counts. The V gene is TRBV12-3 or TRBV12-4, the J gene TRBJ1-2; unclear D gene. Between the trimmed V and J ends, which lost 3 bases and 8 bases, there was a span of 13 bases. The CDR3 covers 13 residues. The CDR3 DNA sequence: TGTGCCAGCAGTTTCGGACGAAATTTCGGCTACACCTTC. It specifies CASSFGRNFGYTF.

CDR3 sequence reads: CSASFGQATYGYGYTF. In DNA, the CDR3 is TGCAGTGCTAGTTTTGGACAGGCCACCTACGGGTATGGCTACACCTTC. The chain joins TRBV20-1 to TRBJ1-2, with 7 bases matching TRBD1. The J segment lost 5 bases and the V segment lost 3 bases, leaving 15 bases of the junction unmatched. The CDR3 length is 16 residues. Germline values: CDR1 DFQATT, CDR2 SNEGSKA (reference sequence).

V and J are TRBV4-2 and TRBJ1-4; D is uncertain. The V end was cut by 4 bases, the J end by 7 bases, with 10 bases between. Germline V gives CDR1 LGHNA, CDR2 YNFKEQ. This CDR3 has 13 residues. The CDR3 coding sequence is TGTGCCAGCAGCCCGACCCTATTTGAAAAACTGTTTTTT. It specifies CASSPTLFEKLFF.

This rearrangement joins TRBV6-2 or TRBV6-3 to TRBJ2-1; a possible D gene is TRBD2 (7 bases). Trimming took off 3 bases at V and 8 bases at J, with 29 bases between the two ends. CDR3 length: 19 residues. Germline CDR1 is MNHEY and CDR2 is SVGEGT. This CDR3 reads CASSYTSRRAGAPVDEQFF. The CDR3 coding sequence is TGTGCCAGCAGTTATACATCCCGACGGGCGGGGGCCCCTGTGGATGAGCAGTTCTTC.

The chain uses TRBV5-1 and TRBJ2-3; TRBD2 is a possible D gene (7 bases). Germline values: CDR1 SGHRS, CDR2 YFSETQ. V gave up 5 bases and J gave up 3 bases, with 16 bases separating them. The CDR3 length is 15 residues. The DNA for the CDR3 is TGCGCCAGCAGATCGGGGGGACATCAGACAGATACGCAGTATTTT. Translating it yields CASRSGGHQTDTQYF.

The J gene is TRBJ1-2, the V gene TRBV7-6; 12 bases map to TRBD1. CDR3 length equals 16 residues. The J segment lost 4 bases and the V segment lost 5 bases, leaving 8 bases of the junction unmatched. Germline V CDR1 and CDR2: SGHVS, FNYEAQ. The CDR3 sequence: CASSPGQGAAVYGYTF. Written as DNA, the CDR3 is TGTGCCAGCAGCCCGGGACAGGGGGCTGCTGTCTATGGCTACACCTTC.